The clone carrying this TCR beta chain has more than one count but fewer than ten. Its antigen is not identified. The sample carries other DNA sequences with the same CDR3. This entry is derived from a study of beta chain features in type 1 diabetes. Background on the study: Age and gender were similar between patients and healthy donors, as were cell yields. Study-level findings and limits: Since sequencing was performed on cDNA, cells with high TCR expression could be over-represented. Within each of all four CD4+ subsets, Type 1 diabetes patients had TCRB CDR3s that were moderately but significantly shorter.

Expressed TCRB transcripts got sequenced, as all isolated RNA was reverse transcribed. Profiling relied on immunoSEQ multiplex PCR, and the TCRdb table lists in-frame clones only, not all of them. The data hold about 240,000 clones, with about 15% observed a single time. The clonotype originates from a man in his thirties or forties with type 1 diabetes. Sequencing used naive CD4+ T cells from blood.

CDR3 loop: CASSLDSEAFF. The CDR3, as DNA: TGCGCCAGCAGCTTGGATAGTGAAGCTTTCTTT. V usage is TRBV5-1 and J usage is TRBJ1-1, with D uncertain. Trimming shortened V by 0 bases and J by 7 bases, and 4 bases separated the two germline ends. Germline CDR1 is SGHRS and CDR2 is YFSETQ. The CDR3 totals 11 residues. Filled out from reference TRBV5-1 and TRBJ1-1, the complete variable domain reads KAGVTQTPRYLIKTRGQQVTLSCSPISGHRSVSWYQQTPGQGLQFLFEYFSETQRNKGNFPGRFSGRQFSNSRSEMNVSTLELGDSALYLCASSLDSEAFFGQGTRLTVV.